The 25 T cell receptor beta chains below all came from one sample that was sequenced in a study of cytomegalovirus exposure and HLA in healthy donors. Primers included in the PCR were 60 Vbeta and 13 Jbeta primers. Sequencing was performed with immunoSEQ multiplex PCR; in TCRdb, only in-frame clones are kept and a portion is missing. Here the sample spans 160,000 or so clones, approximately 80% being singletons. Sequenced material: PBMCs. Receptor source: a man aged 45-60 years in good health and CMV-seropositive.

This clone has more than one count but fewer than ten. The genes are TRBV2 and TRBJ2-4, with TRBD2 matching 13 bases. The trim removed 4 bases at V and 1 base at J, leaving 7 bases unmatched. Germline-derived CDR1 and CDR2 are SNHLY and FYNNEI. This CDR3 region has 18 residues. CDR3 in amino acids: CASSGRTSGSMAKNIQYF. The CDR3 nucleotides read TGTGCCAGCAGTGGAAGGACTAGCGGGAGTATGGCCAAAAACATTCAGTACTTC.

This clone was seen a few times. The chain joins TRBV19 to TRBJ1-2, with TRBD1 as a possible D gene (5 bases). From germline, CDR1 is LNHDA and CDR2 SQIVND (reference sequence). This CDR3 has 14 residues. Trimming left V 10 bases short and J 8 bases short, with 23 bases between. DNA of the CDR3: TGTGCCACCTCCCGGGACGGAAGGACTATGGGCTACACCTTC. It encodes CATSRDGRTMGYTF.

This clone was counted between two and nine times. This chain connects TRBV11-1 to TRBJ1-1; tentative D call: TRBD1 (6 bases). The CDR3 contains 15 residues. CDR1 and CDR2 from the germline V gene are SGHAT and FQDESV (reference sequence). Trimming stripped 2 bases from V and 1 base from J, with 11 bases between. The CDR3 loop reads CASSLSTGRNTEAFF. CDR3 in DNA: TGTGCCAGCAGCTTAAGTACAGGGCGGAACACTGAAGCTTTCTTT.

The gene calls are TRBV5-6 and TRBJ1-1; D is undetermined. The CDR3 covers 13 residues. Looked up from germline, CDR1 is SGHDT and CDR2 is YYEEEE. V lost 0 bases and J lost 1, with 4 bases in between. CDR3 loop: CASSLARNTEAFF. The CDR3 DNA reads TGTGCCAGCAGCTTGGCGAGGAACACTGAAGCTTTCTTT.

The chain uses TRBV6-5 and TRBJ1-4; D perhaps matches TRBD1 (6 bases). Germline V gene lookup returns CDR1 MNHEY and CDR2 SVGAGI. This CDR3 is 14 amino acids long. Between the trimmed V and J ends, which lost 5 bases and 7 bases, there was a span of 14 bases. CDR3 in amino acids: CASSAQGDGEKLFF. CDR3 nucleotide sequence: TGTGCCAGCAGTGCACAGGGCGACGGTGAAAAACTGTTTTTT.

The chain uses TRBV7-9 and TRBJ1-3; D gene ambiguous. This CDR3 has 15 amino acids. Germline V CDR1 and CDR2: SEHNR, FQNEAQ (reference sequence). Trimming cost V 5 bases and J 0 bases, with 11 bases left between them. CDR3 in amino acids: CASSPRGSSGNTIYF. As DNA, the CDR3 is TGTGCCAGCAGCCCAAGAGGGAGCTCTGGAAACACCATATATTTT.

Written as DNA, the CDR3 is TGCGCCAGCAGTCAATCTGGGGGGGGTGGCACAGATACGCAGTATTTT. Translating it yields CASSQSGGGGTDTQYF. J is TRBJ2-3 and V is TRBV23-1; 7 bases map to TRBD2. TRBV23-1 counts as an open reading frame of uncertain function. Trimming cost V 0 bases and J 1 base; bases outside gene matches: 4. The CDR3 length is 16 residues.

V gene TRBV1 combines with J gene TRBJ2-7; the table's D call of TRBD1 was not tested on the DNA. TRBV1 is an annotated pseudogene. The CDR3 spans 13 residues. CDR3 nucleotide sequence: TGCACCAGCGGCGCAGGACCCAGGGACGAGCAGTACTTC. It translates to CTSGAGPRDEQYF.

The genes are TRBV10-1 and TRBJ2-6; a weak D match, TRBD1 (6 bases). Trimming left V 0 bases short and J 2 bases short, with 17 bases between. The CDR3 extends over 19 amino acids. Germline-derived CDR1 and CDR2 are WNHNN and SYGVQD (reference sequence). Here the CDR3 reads CASSESKGGPRTGANVLTF. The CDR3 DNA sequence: TGCGCCAGCAGTGAGTCTAAAGGGGGACCCCGGACTGGGGCCAACGTCCTGACTTTC.

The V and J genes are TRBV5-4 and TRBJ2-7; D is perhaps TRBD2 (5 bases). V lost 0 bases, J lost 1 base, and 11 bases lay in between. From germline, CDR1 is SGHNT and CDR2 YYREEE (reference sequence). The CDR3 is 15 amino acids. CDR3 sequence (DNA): TGTGCCAGCAGCTTGGGTGGGAGCGGTTCCTACGAGCAGTACGTC. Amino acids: CASSLGGSGSYEQYV.

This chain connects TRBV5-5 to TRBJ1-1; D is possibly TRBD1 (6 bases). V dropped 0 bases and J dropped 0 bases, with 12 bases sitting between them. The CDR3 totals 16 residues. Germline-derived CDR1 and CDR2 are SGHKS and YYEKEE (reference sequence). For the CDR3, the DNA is TGTGCCAGCAGCTTGGCCGGGGCAGGGGTGAACACTGAAGCTTTCTTT. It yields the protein CASSLAGAGVNTEAFF.

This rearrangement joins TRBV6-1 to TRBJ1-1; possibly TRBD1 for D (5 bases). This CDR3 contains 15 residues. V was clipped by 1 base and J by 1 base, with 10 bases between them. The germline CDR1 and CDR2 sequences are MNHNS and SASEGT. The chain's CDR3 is CASSEGDRRNTEAFF. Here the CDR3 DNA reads TGTGCCAGCAGTGAAGGAGACAGAAGGAACACTGAAGCTTTCTTT.

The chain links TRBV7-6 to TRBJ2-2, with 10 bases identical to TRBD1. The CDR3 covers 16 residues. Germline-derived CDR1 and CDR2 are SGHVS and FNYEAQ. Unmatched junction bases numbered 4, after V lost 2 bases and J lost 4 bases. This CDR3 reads CASSLFGQGGTGELFF. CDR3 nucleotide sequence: TGTGCCAGCAGCTTATTCGGACAGGGGGGCACCGGGGAGCTGTTTTTT.

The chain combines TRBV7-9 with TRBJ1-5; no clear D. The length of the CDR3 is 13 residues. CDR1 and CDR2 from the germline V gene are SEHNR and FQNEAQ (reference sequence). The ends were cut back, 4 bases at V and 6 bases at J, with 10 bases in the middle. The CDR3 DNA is TGTGCCAGCAGCTCCGGTCTCCGTCAGCCCCAGCATTTT. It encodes CASSSGLRQPQHF.

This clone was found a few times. CDR3 sequence: CASSPTEHSGNTIYF. For the CDR3, the DNA is TGCGCCAGCAGCCCGACAGAACACTCTGGAAACACCATATATTTT. The chain recombines TRBV4-3 with TRBJ1-3; D is possibly TRBD1 (5 bases). The CDR3 extends over 15 amino acids. The ends were cut back, 4 bases at V and 0 bases at J, with 10 bases in the middle. Germline-derived CDR1 and CDR2 are LGHNA and YSLEER.

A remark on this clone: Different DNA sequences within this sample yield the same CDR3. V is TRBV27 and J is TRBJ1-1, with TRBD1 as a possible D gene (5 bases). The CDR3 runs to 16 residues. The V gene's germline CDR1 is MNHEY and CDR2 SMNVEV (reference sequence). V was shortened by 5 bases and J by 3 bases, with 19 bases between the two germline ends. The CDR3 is CASSPLIGGEHTEAFF. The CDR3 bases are TGTGCCAGCAGTCCCTTGATCGGAGGGGAGCACACTGAAGCTTTCTTT.

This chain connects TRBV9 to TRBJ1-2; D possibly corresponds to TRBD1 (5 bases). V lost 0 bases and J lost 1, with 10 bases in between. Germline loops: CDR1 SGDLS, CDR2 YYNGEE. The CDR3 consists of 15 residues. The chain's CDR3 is CASSVAFGGNYGYTF. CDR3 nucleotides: TGTGCCAGCAGCGTAGCTTTCGGGGGTAACTATGGCTACACCTTC. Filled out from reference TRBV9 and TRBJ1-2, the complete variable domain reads DSGVTQTPKHLITATGQRVTLRCSPRSGDLSVYWYQQSLDQGLQFLIQYYNGEERAKGNILERFSAQQFPDLHSELNLSSLELGDSALYFCASSVAFGGNYGYTFGSGTRLTVV.

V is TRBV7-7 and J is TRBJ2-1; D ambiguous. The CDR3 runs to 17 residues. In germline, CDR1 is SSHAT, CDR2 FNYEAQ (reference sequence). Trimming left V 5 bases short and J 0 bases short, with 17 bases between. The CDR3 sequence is CASSPYHIRSSYNEQFF. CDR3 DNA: TGTGCCAGCAGCCCATACCACATCCGGAGCTCCTACAATGAGCAGTTCTTC.

The CDR3 loop reads CASSGVLVHTGELFF. DNA for the CDR3: TGTGCCAGCAGCGGGGTTCTTGTTCACACCGGGGAGCTGTTTTTT. V is TRBV25-1 and J is TRBJ2-2; tentatively, D is TRBD2 (5 bases). V shed 6 bases and J shed 3 bases, with 14 bases lying between them. This CDR3 has 15 amino acids. Looked up from germline, CDR1 is MGHDK and CDR2 is SYGVNS.

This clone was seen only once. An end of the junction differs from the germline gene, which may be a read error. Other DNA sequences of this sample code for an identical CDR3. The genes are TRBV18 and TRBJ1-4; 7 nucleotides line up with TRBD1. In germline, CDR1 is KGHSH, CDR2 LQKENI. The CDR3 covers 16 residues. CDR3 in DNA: TGTGCCAGTTCACCCACTAGGGACAGCGTGCGGGGAAAACTGTTTTTT. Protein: CASSPTRDSVRGKLFF.

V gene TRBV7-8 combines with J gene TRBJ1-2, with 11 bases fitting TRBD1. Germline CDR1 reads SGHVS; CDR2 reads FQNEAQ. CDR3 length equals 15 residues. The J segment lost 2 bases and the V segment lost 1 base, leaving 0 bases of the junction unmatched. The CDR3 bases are TGTGCCAGCAGCTTAGGGACAGGGGGCAACTATGGCTACACCTTC. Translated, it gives CASSLGTGGNYGYTF.

The CDR3 loop is CASSQRTGSTMSTDTQYF. The CDR3 DNA follows: TGTGCCAGCAGCCAACGTACAGGTTCCACAATGAGCACAGATACGCAGTATTTT. This chain joins TRBV4-2 and TRBJ2-3; tentatively, D is TRBD1 (5 bases). CDR3 length: 18 amino acids. The germline V and J ends were trimmed by 2 bases and 0 bases, with 18 bases remaining between them. The germline V gene has CDR1 LGHNA and CDR2 YNFKEQ.

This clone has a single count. In nucleotides, the CDR3 is TGTGCCAGCTCACCCGTAGGGACACCTAACTATGGCTACACCTTC. Translation gives CASSPVGTPNYGYTF. The rearrangement links TRBV18 to TRBJ1-2; weak D call: TRBD1 (6 bases). The V end lost 3 bases, the J end lost 0 bases, and 11 bases lay between the germline ends. The germline gives CDR1 KGHSH, CDR2 LQKENI. The CDR3 is 15 amino acids. Full variable domain (outside the CDR3, taken from reference TRBV18 and TRBJ1-2): NAGVMQNPRHLVRRRGQEARLRCSPMKGHSHVYWYRQLPEEGLKFMVYLQKENIIDESGMPKERFSAEFPKEGPSILRIQQVVRGDSAAYFCASSPVGTPNYGYTFGSGTRLTVV.

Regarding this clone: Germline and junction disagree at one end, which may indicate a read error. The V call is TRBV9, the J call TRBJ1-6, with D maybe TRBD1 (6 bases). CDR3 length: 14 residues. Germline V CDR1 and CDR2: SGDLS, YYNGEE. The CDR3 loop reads CASSAGHLNSPPHF. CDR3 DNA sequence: TGTGCCAGCAGCGCGGGACACCTTAATTCACCCCCCCACTTT.

CDR3 protein: CASSSLGGQGAGANVLTF. CDR3 sequence (DNA): TGCGCCAGCAGCTCCTTAGGGGGACAGGGGGCTGGGGCCAACGTCCTGACTTTC. This chain joins TRBV5-1 and TRBJ2-6; 11 bases are shared with TRBD1. V lost 3 bases and J lost 2; bases outside the gene matches: 7. Germline V CDR1 and CDR2: SGHRS, YFSETQ. There are 18 residues in the CDR3.